These T cell receptor beta chains were read from a single sample in a study of follicular helper T cells after annual influenza vaccination. The data were produced by immunoSEQ multiplex PCR, yet TCRdb's version contains in-frame clones alone and is incomplete. The table records roughly 15,000 clones, just under 80% of them present only once. This sample comprised CXCR5- memory CD4+ T cells sorted from blood, obtained on the day of influenza vaccination. Receptors originate from an adult who received the influenza vaccine. Both conserved end residues are part of each CDR3. D genes are given only for firm matches. Where a row states a size, it is once, few, many or the class of an expanded clone; other rows omit it.

>TRBV5-4|TRBD1|-|TRBJ1-2
TGTGCCAGCAGCCCGAGTCCGGGACAGCCAGACTATGGCTACACCTTC
CASSPSPGQPDYGYTF
>TRBV5-1|-|-|TRBJ2-5
TGCGCCAGCAGCTTGGCTGGGGGCGAGACCCAGTACTTC
CASSLAGGETQYF
>TRBV14|-|-|TRBJ2-2
TGTGCCAGCAGCAAGGGGTTAGAATCCGGGGAGCTGTTTTTT
CASSKGLESGELFF
>TRBV9|TRBD1|-|TRBJ1-6
TGTGCCAGCAGCACTACAGGGGGCGGTGTTTCACCCCTCCACTTT
CASSTTGGGVSPLHF
>TRBV5-1|-|-|TRBJ1-1
TGCGCCAGCAGCTCGGGACTCCCTGGCACTGAAGCTTTCTTT
CASSSGLPGTEAFF
>TRBV11-2|-|-|TRBJ1-4
TGTGCCAGCAGCTCACGCATAGGTGAAAAACTGTTTTTT
CASSSRIGEKLFF
>TRBV5-6|-|-|TRBJ2-3
TGTGCCAGCAGCTTGTTTGGTCAGGGAAATACGCAGTATTTT
CASSLFGQGNTQYF
>TRBV7-9|-|-|TRBJ2-1
TGTGCCAGCAGCCACATTGGGGGGCCCATATCCTACAATGAGCAGTTCTTC
CASSHIGGPISYNEQFF
>TRBV5-1|TRBD1|-|TRBJ2-2
TGCGCCAGCAGCCCTCGGACAGGGGCAACCAACACCGGGGAGCTGTTTTTT
CASSPRTGATNTGELFF
>TRBV11-2|-|-|TRBJ2-5
TGTGCCAGCTCGAGGGGACTCGAGGAGACCCAGTACTTC
CASSRGLEETQYF
>TRBV7-8|-|-|TRBJ1-5
TGTGCCAGCAGCTCCTCAAGGATTGGTTCATGGCCCCAGCATTTT
CASSSSRIGSWPQHF
>TRBV11-2|-|-|TRBJ2-7
TGTGCCAGCAGCTTGGGGGCCCCCCGTGACTACGAGCAGTACTTC
CASSLGAPRDYEQYF
>TRBV30|-|once|TRBJ2-3
TGTGCCTGGGGGGGTAGCGGATCGGATGATACGCAGTATTTT
CAWGGSGSDDTQYF
>TRBV7-9|TRBD2|-|TRBJ2-1
TGTGCCAGCAGCTTAATTTTGATGACTAGCGGGGGCAATGAGCAGTTCTTC
CASSLILMTSGGNEQFF
>TRBV10-3|-|-|TRBJ2-4
TGTGCCATCAGTGAGTCTGGGACAAAGGGAAACATTCAGTACTTC
CAISESGTKGNIQYF
>TRBV7-2|TRBD2|-|TRBJ2-7
TGTGCCAGCAGCCTACCGCGTTCGGCGGGGGGGCGCGAGCAGTACTTC
CASSLPRSAGGREQYF
>TRBV18|-|-|TRBJ2-5
TGTGCCAGCTCACCGGGACTTCAAGAGACCCAGTACTTC
CASSPGLQETQYF
>TRBV30|TRBD1|-|TRBJ1-6
TGTGCCTGGAGTCCTCGGACAGGTGGTTCTTCACCCCTCCACTTT
CAWSPRTGGSSPLHF
>TRBV7-9|-|-|TRBJ1-1
TGTGCCAGCAGCCGAGTGGACAGCACTGAAGCTTTCTTT
CASSRVDSTEAFF
>TRBV11-2|-|-|TRBJ2-5
TGTGCCAGCAGCTCAGGGGGGGTTCGGGAGACCCAGTACTTC
CASSSGGVRETQYF
>TRBV6-5|-|few|TRBJ1-1
TGTGCCAGCATTGACTTAGGGGGTGCGGGCACTGAAGCTTTCTTT
CASIDLGGAGTEAFF
>TRBV6-1|TRBD2|few|TRBJ2-7
TGTGCCGGACTAGACAGTGCCTCCTACGAGCAGTACTTC
CAGLDSASYEQYF
>TRBV9|TRBD1|-|TRBJ2-4
TGTGCCAGCAGCGGGGACAGCCCAGGATTGGCGAACATTCAGTACTTC
CASSGDSPGLANIQYF
>TRBV5-4|TRBD1|-|TRBJ2-7
TGTGCCAGCAGCTTGGATTCAGGGGGCCGTTACGAGCAGTACTTC
CASSLDSGGRYEQYF
>TRBV29-1|TRBD1|-|TRBJ2-5
TGCAGCGCGCGGTTCACCGGGACAGGGGGGACCCAGTACTTC
CSARFTGTGGTQYF
>TRBV16|TRBD2|-|TRBJ2-1
TGTGCCAGCAGCCAATCTACTTCCGGGAGCGGGGGGGCCTCAAATGAGCAGTTCTTC
CASSQSTSGSGGASNEQFF
>TRBV28|-|-|TRBJ1-6
TGTGCCAGCAGTCGTCATACAGGGAGCCTTAATTCACCCCTCCACTTT
CASSRHTGSLNSPLHF
>TRBV5-1|-|-|TRBJ2-1
TGCGCCAGCAGCCCCACCGGGGCCTCGGGGAATGAGCAGTTCTTC
CASSPTGASGNEQFF
>TRBV7-9|TRBD2|-|TRBJ2-5
TGTGCCAGCAGCCCAACAGCGGGGGAAGAGACCCAGTACTTC
CASSPTAGEETQYF
>TRBV7-5|-|-|TRBJ1-1
TGTGTCAGAAGCACGCAGGGTGAACGCACTGAAGCTTTCTTT
CVRSTQGERTEAFF
>TRBV4-1|-|few|TRBJ2-7
TGCGCCAGCAGCCACGACCAAACGACAAGGTACGAGCAGTACTTC
CASSHDQTTRYEQYF
>TRBV7-2|-|-|TRBJ1-1
TGTGCCAGCAGCTTACAGGGGTGGGACACTGAAGCTTTCTTT
CASSLQGWDTEAFF
>TRBV14|TRBD2|-|TRBJ2-3
TGTGCCAGCAGCCCTCTAGCGGGATCTAGCACAGATACGCAGTATTTT
CASSPLAGSSTDTQYF
>TRBV6-5|TRBD1|-|TRBJ1-2
TGTGCCAGCAGTTACCGGACAGGAACTATGGTTGGCTACACCTTC
CASSYRTGTMVGYTF
>TRBV18|TRBD2|few|TRBJ2-3
TGTGCCTCCGGGGGGTCCACAGATACGCAGTATTTT
CASGGSTDTQYF
>TRBV6-6|-|-|TRBJ1-3
TGTGCCAGCACCCCCTGGTCTGGAAACACCATATATTTT
CASTPWSGNTIYF
>TRBV4-1|-|-|TRBJ2-3
TGCGCCAGCAGCCAAGTAAATATGGGGTTCACAGATACGCAGTATTTT
CASSQVNMGFTDTQYF
>TRBV7-9|TRBD1|-|TRBJ2-7
TGTGCCAGCGGACAGGGTACGAACTACGAGCAGTACTTC
CASGQGTNYEQYF
>TRBV5-4|TRBD2|-|TRBJ2-5
TGTGCCAGCAGCTTGAGCAAACTAGCGAGGGGTCAAGAGACCCAGTACTTC
CASSLSKLARGQETQYF
>TRBV2|TRBD1|few|TRBJ1-2
TGTGCCAGCAAGGGACAGTCCTATGGCTACACCTTC
CASKGQSYGYTF
>TRBV6-6|TRBD1|-|TRBJ2-1
TGTGCCAGCAGCCCCCCGGGACAGGGTTATAATGAGCAGTTCTTC
CASSPPGQGYNEQFF
>TRBV6-1|TRBD2|few|TRBJ2-5
TGTGCCAGCAGTGAAGGCCAGAAATACATACTAGCGGGGGGGCCGGAGACCCAGTACTTC
CASSEGQKYILAGGPETQYF
>TRBV15|-|-|TRBJ1-1
TGTGCCACCAGCAGACAGGAGAACACTGAAGCTTTCTTT
CATSRQENTEAFF
>TRBV11-2|-|-|TRBJ2-2
TGTGCCAGCAGCCTAACGAACACCGGGGAGCTGTTTTTT
CASSLTNTGELFF
>TRBV7-7|TRBD1|-|TRBJ1-5
TGTGCCAGCCAGTCTGGGACAGGGTTTAGCGGCAATCAGCCCCAGCATTTT
CASQSGTGFSGNQPQHF
>TRBV5-6|-|-|TRBJ1-2
TGTGCCAGCAGCTTCGGATTAGGGAAAGATGGCTACACCTTC
CASSFGLGKDGYTF
>TRBV5-4|-|-|TRBJ2-2
TGTGCCAGCAGACCAGGTCCCAGGGAAGGGAACACCGGGGAGCTGTTTTTT
CASRPGPREGNTGELFF
>TRBV14|TRBD2|-|TRBJ2-3
TGTGCCAGCAGCCCAGCGGGGGTATCTTATACGCAGTATTTT
CASSPAGVSYTQYF
>TRBV6-6|-|-|TRBJ1-1
TGTGCCAGCAGTCACGCAGGCCTCCTAAACACTGAAGCTTTCTTT
CASSHAGLLNTEAFF
>TRBV30|TRBD2|-|TRBJ2-3
TGTGCCTGGAGACGGGCGGGGGGATCCACAGATACGCAGTATTTT
CAWRRAGGSTDTQYF
>TRBV5-6|-|few|TRBJ1-1
TGTGCCAGCAGCTTGCCAGACACTGAAGCTTTCTTT
CASSLPDTEAFF
>TRBV5-5|-|-|TRBJ2-5
TGTGCCAGCAGTCCACCGCTCGGGGGCAGGAAAGAGACCCAGTACTTC
CASSPPLGGRKETQYF
>TRBV28|-|-|TRBJ1-2
TGTGCCAGCAGTTTCTTCCCGGGTCGGTCTGGCTACACCTTC
CASSFFPGRSGYTF
>TRBV28|TRBD2|few|TRBJ2-1
TGTGCCAGCAGTTTAGGGCGGGGGAGTTCGCATGAGCAGTTCTTC
CASSLGRGSSHEQFF